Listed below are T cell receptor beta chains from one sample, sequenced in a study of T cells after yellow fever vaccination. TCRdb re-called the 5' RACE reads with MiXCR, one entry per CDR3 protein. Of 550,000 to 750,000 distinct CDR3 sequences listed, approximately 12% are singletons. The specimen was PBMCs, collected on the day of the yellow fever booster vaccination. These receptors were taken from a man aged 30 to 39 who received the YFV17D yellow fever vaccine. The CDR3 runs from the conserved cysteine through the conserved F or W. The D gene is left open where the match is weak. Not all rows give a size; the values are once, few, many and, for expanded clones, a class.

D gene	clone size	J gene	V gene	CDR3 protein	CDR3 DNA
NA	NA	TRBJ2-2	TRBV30	CAWGGGTRNTGELFF	TGTGCCTGGGGCGGCGGGACGAGGAACACCGGGGAGCTGTTTTTT
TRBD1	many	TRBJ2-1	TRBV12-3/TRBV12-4	CASIGQGAGQFF	TGTGCCAGCATTGGGCAGGGGGCTGGGCAGTTCTTC
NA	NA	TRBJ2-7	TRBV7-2	CASSFQGLVYEQYF	TGTGCCAGCAGCTTCCAGGGTCTGGTATACGAGCAGTACTTC
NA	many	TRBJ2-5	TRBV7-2	CASSLGPGVQETQYF	TGTGCCAGCAGCTTAGGCCCGGGAGTCCAAGAGACCCAGTACTTC
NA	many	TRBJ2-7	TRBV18	CASSPGAGPYEQYF	TGTGCCAGCTCACCCGGGGCAGGGCCCTACGAGCAGTACTTC
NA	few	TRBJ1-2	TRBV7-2	CASSPTFMDNYGYTF	TGTGCCAGCAGTCCTACCTTCATGGACAACTATGGCTACACCTTC
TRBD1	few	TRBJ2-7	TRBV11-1	CASSSVPGQGRITYEQYF	TGTGCCAGCAGCTCCGTCCCGGGACAGGGTCGGATTACCTACGAGCAGTACTTC
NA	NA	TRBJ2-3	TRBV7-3	CASSLSLRDTQYF	TGTGCCAGCAGCCTATCGCTTAGAGATACGCAGTATTTT
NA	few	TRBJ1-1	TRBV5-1	CASNTDPTTEAFF	TGCGCCAGCAATACAGATCCGACCACTGAAGCTTTCTTT
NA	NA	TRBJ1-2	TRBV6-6	CASSYEVNRGYTF	TGTGCCAGCAGTTACGAGGTCAATCGAGGCTACACCTTC
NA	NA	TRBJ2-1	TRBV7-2	CASSIQGYRVGNEQFF	TGTGCCAGCAGCATCCAGGGCTACAGGGTGGGGAATGAGCAGTTCTTC
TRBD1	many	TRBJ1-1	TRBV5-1	CASSKGQGDRAFF	TGCGCCAGCAGCAAGGGACAGGGAGATCGAGCTTTCTTT
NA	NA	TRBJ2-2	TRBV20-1	CSATQRKNTGELFF	TGCAGTGCTACTCAGCGGAAGAACACCGGGGAGCTGTTTTTT
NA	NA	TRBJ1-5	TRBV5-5	CASSGGGGSNQPQHF	TGTGCCAGCAGCGGTGGGGGTGGTAGCAATCAGCCCCAGCATTTT
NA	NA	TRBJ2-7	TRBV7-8	CASSLQNEQYF	TGTGCCAGCAGCTTACAAAACGAGCAGTACTTC
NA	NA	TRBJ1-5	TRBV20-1	CSAGQGRNQPQHF	TGCAGTGCTGGGCAGGGGAGGAATCAGCCCCAGCATTTT
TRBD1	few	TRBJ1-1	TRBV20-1	CSAMDRDTEAFF	TGCAGTGCTATGGACAGGGACACTGAAGCTTTCTTT
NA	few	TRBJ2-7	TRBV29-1	CSVEGRKYEQYF	TGCAGCGTTGAGGGAAGAAAATACGAGCAGTACTTC
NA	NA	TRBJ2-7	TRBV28	CASSRWAEQYF	TGTGCCAGCAGTCGTTGGGCCGAGCAGTACTTC
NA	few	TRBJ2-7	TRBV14	CASSRSGAGEQYF	TGTGCCAGCAGCCGCTCAGGTGCGGGAGAGCAGTACTTC
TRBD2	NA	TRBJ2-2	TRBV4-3	CASGWRTSGSGELFF	TGCGCCAGCGGATGGCGGACTAGCGGGAGCGGGGAGCTGTTTTTT
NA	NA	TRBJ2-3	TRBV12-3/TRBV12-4	CASSPPVADTQYF	TGTGCCAGCAGTCCTCCGGTGGCAGATACGCAGTATTTT
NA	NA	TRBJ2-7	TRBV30	CAWSSGSAYEQYF	TGTGCCTGGAGTTCGGGCAGTGCCTACGAGCAGTACTTC
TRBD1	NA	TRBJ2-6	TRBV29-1	CSVRGTGASGANVLTF	TGCAGCGTGCGCGGGACAGGGGCCTCTGGGGCCAACGTCCTGACTTTC
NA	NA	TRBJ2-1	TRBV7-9	CATLTSSYNEQFF	TGTGCCACCCTGACTAGCTCCTACAATGAGCAGTTCTTC
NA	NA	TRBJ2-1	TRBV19	CASSSGQFPHNEQFF	TGTGCCAGTAGCTCCGGACAATTTCCTCACAATGAGCAGTTCTTC
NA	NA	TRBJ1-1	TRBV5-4	CASGPGHYTEAFF	TGTGCCAGCGGCCCTGGACACTACACTGAAGCTTTCTTT
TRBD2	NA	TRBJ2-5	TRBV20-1	CSAAPGTSAQETQYF	TGCAGTGCTGCCCCCGGGACTAGCGCTCAAGAGACCCAGTACTTC
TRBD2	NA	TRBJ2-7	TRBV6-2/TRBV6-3	CASSYPGLAGVEF	TGTGCCAGCAGTTACCCGGGACTAGCGGGAGTTGAGTTC
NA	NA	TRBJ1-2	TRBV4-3	CASSQDRDGRYGYTF	TGCGCCAGCAGCCAAGATAGGGACGGGCGCTATGGCTACACCTTC
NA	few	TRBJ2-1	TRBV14	CASSQSLSQQFF	TGTGCCAGCAGCCAATCCCTCTCTCAGCAGTTCTTC
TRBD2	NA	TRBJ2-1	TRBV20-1	CSARLASGYNEQFF	TGCAGTGCTAGGTTGGCTAGCGGATACAATGAGCAGTTCTTC
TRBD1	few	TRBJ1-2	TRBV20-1	CSANDRGLGYTF	TGCAGTGCGAATGACAGGGGTTTAGGCTACACCTTC
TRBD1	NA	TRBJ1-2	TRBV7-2	CASSPRTGGFGYGYTF	TGTGCCAGCAGCCCTCGGACAGGGGGCTTCGGCTATGGCTACACCTTC
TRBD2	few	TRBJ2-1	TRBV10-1	CASSGGRREGPNNEQFF	TGCGCCAGCAGTGGGGGTCGGCGGGAGGGCCCGAATAATGAGCAGTTCTTC
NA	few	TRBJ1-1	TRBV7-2	CASSRYRDTEAFF	TGTGCCAGCAGCCGATACAGGGATACTGAAGCTTTCTTT
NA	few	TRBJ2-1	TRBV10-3	CAINEGTPYNEQFF	TGTGCCATCAATGAAGGGACTCCTTACAATGAGCAGTTCTTC
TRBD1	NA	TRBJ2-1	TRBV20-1	CSASHRDRGVGNEQFF	TGCAGTGCTAGTCACCGGGACAGGGGAGTTGGGAATGAGCAGTTCTTC
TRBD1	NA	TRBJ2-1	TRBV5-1	CASSPGQGLSEQFF	TGCGCCAGCAGCCCCGGACAGGGGTTAAGTGAGCAGTTCTTC
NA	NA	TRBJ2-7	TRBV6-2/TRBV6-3	CASSRPQLYEQYF	TGTGCCAGCAGCCGGCCGCAGCTATACGAGCAGTACTTC
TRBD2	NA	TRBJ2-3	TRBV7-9	CASTGLAATYTQYF	TGTGCCAGCACCGGACTAGCGGCTACTTATACGCAGTATTTT
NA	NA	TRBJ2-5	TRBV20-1	CSARAGNPQETQYF	TGCAGTGCTAGAGCTGGGAACCCCCAAGAGACCCAGTACTTC
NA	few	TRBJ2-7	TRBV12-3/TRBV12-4	CASSPGDPYEQYF	TGTGCCAGCAGCCCCGGGGACCCCTACGAGCAGTACTTC
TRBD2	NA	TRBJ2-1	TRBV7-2	CASSVGGVAGEQFF	TGTGCCAGCAGCGTCGGGGGAGTAGCGGGTGAGCAGTTCTTC
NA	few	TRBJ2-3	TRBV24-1	CATSVSVSTDTQYF	TGTGCCACCAGTGTCTCGGTATCCACAGATACGCAGTATTTT
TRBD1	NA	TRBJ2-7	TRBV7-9	CASSPRQGDYEQYF	TGTGCCAGCAGCCCCCGACAGGGGGACTACGAGCAGTACTTC
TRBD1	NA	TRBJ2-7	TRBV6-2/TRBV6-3	CASSYSAPGGFFYEQYF	TGTGCCAGCAGTTACTCAGCCCCAGGGGGATTCTTCTACGAGCAGTACTTC